This T cell receptor (beta chain) was recovered during a study of blood T cell repertoires in COVID-19. Assay used: immunoSEQ multiplex PCR; TCRdb lists only in-frame clones, some missing. The data hold 200,000 to 300,000 clones, with about 82% observed a single time. The CDR3 runs to 18 residues. V lost 4 bases and J 0 bases, leaving 20 bases between the germline ends. Looked up from germline, CDR1 is MNHNS and CDR2 is SASEGT. The clonotype originates from a woman older than 75 with COVID-19, enrolled during active disease. Sequenced material: peripheral blood. The chain joins TRBV6-1 to TRBJ2-3; D not resolved. The CDR3 sequence: CASSVKAEYTISTDTQYF. For the CDR3, the DNA is TGTGCCAGCAGTGTGAAGGCGGAGTATACTATTAGCACAGATACGCAGTATTTT.